This T cell receptor (beta chain) was captured in a study of blood T cell repertoires in COVID-19. Across the whole study: Collection of acute and convalescent COVID-19 samples took place in the United States, Italy and Spain.

Seattle patient enrollment occurred during active infection, with longitudinal follow-up thereafter. This clone appeared a few times. Authors' methods: By means of reference gene primer amplification, nucleated cell counts were estimated. Some clones are missing from TCRdb's copy, which holds only in-frame ones; the method was immunoSEQ multiplex PCR. D and trimming were read from the DNA, whereas the V and J calls and clone size are those reported in that table. Seen here are some 260,000 clones, 70% to 90% observed once, and the top ten hold roughly 6.7%. The length of the CDR3 is 16 residues. The sequence was collected from a woman aged 30 to 39 with COVID-19, enrolled during active disease. Material: peripheral blood. The chain recombines TRBV21-1 with TRBJ1-2. TRBV21-1 is an annotated pseudogene. The CDR3 here is CASSQRRADYLAGYTF. The CDR3 region has the DNA TGTGCCAGCTCCCAAAGGCGAGCGGACTACCTAGCTGGCTACACCTTC.